The sequence of this T cell receptor (beta chain) was determined in a study of blood T cell repertoires in COVID-19. Germline V gene lookup returns CDR1 SGDLS and CDR2 YYNGEE. V dropped 5 bases and J dropped 4 bases, with 13 bases sitting between them. The CDR3 has 15 residues. Libraries were prepared by immunoSEQ multiplex PCR; TCRdb keeps only in-frame clonotypes and omits some of them. The repertoire holds about 260,000 clones, with around 86% as singletons. Sequenced: peripheral blood. The TCR comes from a middle-aged man who had recovered from COVID-19. This sequence joins TRBV9 and TRBJ1-6; D unresolved. The chain's CDR3 is CASSEWGGYNSPLHF. The DNA of the CDR3 is TGTGCCAGCAGTGAGTGGGGAGGGTATAATTCACCCCTCCACTTT. Together with reference TRBV9 and TRBJ1-6, the CDR3 gives the full variable domain: DSGVTQTPKHLITATGQRVTLRCSPRSGDLSVYWYQQSLDQGLQFLIQYYNGEERAKGNILERFSAQQFPDLHSELNLSSLELGDSALYFCASSEWGGYNSPLHFGNGTRLTVT.